Listed below are T cell receptor beta chains from one sample, sequenced in a study of beta chain features in type 1 diabetes. This table comes from immunoSEQ multiplex PCR, and its TCRdb copy is limited to in-frame clones, with some not included. The sample shows fewer than 110,000 clones, under 30% of them seen only once. The sample consisted of central memory CD4+ T cells from blood. The origin of the receptors is a woman aged 18-29 years with type 1 diabetes. Both conserved end residues are part of each CDR3. Clone size is shown for a subset of rows, as once, few, many or a class of expanded clone.

TRBJ1-2,TRBV5-6,NA,CASSLRGGYTF
TRBJ1-1,TRBV27,NA,CASRPRGNMNTEAFF
TRBJ1-1,TRBV18,few,CASSLGSGLKNTEAFF
TRBJ1-3,TRBV2,few,CASSHTDNFFF
TRBJ2-1,TRBV10-3,few,CAIRAGGASSYNEQFF
TRBJ2-2,TRBV6-1,few,CASTRTIAGELFF
TRBJ2-7,TRBV6-5,NA,CASSYMAGRGYEQYF
TRBJ2-5,TRBV28,NA,CASSTYNSGTGPGTQYF
TRBJ2-2,TRBV5-4,few,CASSVRANTGELFF
TRBJ2-7,TRBV28,few,CASSLWTGGPDEQYF
TRBJ2-3,TRBV7-8,few,CASSLVSGRATDTQYF
TRBJ2-7,TRBV5-1,few,CASSSGQGAYEQYF
TRBJ1-1,TRBV30,NA,CAWSVLDRGDTEAFF
TRBJ1-1,TRBV18,NA,CASSSGQGGNTEAFF
TRBJ2-3,TRBV18,NA,CASSPTGGTDTQYF
TRBJ2-2,TRBV6-5,few,CASNPQGYNTGELFF
TRBJ2-7,TRBV7-9,NA,CASSFGTSGSYEQYF
TRBJ1-5,TRBV30,NA,CAWTSRGGQPQHF
TRBJ1-2,TRBV11-2,NA,CASSLYPSTGTGMYGYTF
TRBJ2-7,TRBV5-1,NA,CASSYGTGVNYEQYF
TRBJ2-3,TRBV7-2,few,CASSLATSGRLADTQYF
TRBJ2-2,TRBV7-2,NA,CASSLEWTAGELFF
TRBJ1-2,TRBV11-2,NA,CASSALGQGYGYTF
TRBJ2-3,TRBV5-4,NA,CASSLGGTSGLSTDTQYF
TRBJ2-1,TRBV5-1,few,CASSRQGGLGDEQFF
TRBJ2-1,TRBV28,few,CATSGGARNEQFF
TRBJ2-7,TRBV9,NA,CASSVGGRGMYEQYF
TRBJ2-2,TRBV9,NA,CASSVSVNTGELFF
TRBJ1-2,TRBV4-1,NA,CASSQEGQGMVLRGYTF
TRBJ1-1,TRBV5-1,NA,CASSPQTGENTEAFF
TRBJ1-5,TRBV7-3,NA,CASSRTSNQPQHF
TRBJ1-2,TRBV6-4,NA,CASPRQGAPYGYTF
TRBJ2-1,TRBV12-2,NA,CAGGLAGVVEQFF
TRBJ2-2,TRBV4-3,few,CASSQDTVTGELFF
TRBJ2-4,TRBV28,NA,CASSISGSAKNIQYF
TRBJ1-2,TRBV29-1,NA,CSVEDRTRGGYTF
TRBJ1-5,TRBV30,NA,CAWSETGDQPQHF
TRBJ1-2,TRBV29-1,NA,CSVERTGLGYTF
TRBJ1-5,TRBV19,NA,CASSRPGGNQPQHF
TRBJ2-3,TRBV4-1,NA,CASSQLAGTTDTQYF
TRBJ2-5,TRBV27,NA,CASSRRDRETQYF
TRBJ2-5,TRBV10-3,many,CAISEGPAGQETQYF
TRBJ1-1,TRBV18,NA,CASSPRDRGMNTEAFF
TRBJ1-4,TRBV19,few,CASSSDRGSWEKLFF